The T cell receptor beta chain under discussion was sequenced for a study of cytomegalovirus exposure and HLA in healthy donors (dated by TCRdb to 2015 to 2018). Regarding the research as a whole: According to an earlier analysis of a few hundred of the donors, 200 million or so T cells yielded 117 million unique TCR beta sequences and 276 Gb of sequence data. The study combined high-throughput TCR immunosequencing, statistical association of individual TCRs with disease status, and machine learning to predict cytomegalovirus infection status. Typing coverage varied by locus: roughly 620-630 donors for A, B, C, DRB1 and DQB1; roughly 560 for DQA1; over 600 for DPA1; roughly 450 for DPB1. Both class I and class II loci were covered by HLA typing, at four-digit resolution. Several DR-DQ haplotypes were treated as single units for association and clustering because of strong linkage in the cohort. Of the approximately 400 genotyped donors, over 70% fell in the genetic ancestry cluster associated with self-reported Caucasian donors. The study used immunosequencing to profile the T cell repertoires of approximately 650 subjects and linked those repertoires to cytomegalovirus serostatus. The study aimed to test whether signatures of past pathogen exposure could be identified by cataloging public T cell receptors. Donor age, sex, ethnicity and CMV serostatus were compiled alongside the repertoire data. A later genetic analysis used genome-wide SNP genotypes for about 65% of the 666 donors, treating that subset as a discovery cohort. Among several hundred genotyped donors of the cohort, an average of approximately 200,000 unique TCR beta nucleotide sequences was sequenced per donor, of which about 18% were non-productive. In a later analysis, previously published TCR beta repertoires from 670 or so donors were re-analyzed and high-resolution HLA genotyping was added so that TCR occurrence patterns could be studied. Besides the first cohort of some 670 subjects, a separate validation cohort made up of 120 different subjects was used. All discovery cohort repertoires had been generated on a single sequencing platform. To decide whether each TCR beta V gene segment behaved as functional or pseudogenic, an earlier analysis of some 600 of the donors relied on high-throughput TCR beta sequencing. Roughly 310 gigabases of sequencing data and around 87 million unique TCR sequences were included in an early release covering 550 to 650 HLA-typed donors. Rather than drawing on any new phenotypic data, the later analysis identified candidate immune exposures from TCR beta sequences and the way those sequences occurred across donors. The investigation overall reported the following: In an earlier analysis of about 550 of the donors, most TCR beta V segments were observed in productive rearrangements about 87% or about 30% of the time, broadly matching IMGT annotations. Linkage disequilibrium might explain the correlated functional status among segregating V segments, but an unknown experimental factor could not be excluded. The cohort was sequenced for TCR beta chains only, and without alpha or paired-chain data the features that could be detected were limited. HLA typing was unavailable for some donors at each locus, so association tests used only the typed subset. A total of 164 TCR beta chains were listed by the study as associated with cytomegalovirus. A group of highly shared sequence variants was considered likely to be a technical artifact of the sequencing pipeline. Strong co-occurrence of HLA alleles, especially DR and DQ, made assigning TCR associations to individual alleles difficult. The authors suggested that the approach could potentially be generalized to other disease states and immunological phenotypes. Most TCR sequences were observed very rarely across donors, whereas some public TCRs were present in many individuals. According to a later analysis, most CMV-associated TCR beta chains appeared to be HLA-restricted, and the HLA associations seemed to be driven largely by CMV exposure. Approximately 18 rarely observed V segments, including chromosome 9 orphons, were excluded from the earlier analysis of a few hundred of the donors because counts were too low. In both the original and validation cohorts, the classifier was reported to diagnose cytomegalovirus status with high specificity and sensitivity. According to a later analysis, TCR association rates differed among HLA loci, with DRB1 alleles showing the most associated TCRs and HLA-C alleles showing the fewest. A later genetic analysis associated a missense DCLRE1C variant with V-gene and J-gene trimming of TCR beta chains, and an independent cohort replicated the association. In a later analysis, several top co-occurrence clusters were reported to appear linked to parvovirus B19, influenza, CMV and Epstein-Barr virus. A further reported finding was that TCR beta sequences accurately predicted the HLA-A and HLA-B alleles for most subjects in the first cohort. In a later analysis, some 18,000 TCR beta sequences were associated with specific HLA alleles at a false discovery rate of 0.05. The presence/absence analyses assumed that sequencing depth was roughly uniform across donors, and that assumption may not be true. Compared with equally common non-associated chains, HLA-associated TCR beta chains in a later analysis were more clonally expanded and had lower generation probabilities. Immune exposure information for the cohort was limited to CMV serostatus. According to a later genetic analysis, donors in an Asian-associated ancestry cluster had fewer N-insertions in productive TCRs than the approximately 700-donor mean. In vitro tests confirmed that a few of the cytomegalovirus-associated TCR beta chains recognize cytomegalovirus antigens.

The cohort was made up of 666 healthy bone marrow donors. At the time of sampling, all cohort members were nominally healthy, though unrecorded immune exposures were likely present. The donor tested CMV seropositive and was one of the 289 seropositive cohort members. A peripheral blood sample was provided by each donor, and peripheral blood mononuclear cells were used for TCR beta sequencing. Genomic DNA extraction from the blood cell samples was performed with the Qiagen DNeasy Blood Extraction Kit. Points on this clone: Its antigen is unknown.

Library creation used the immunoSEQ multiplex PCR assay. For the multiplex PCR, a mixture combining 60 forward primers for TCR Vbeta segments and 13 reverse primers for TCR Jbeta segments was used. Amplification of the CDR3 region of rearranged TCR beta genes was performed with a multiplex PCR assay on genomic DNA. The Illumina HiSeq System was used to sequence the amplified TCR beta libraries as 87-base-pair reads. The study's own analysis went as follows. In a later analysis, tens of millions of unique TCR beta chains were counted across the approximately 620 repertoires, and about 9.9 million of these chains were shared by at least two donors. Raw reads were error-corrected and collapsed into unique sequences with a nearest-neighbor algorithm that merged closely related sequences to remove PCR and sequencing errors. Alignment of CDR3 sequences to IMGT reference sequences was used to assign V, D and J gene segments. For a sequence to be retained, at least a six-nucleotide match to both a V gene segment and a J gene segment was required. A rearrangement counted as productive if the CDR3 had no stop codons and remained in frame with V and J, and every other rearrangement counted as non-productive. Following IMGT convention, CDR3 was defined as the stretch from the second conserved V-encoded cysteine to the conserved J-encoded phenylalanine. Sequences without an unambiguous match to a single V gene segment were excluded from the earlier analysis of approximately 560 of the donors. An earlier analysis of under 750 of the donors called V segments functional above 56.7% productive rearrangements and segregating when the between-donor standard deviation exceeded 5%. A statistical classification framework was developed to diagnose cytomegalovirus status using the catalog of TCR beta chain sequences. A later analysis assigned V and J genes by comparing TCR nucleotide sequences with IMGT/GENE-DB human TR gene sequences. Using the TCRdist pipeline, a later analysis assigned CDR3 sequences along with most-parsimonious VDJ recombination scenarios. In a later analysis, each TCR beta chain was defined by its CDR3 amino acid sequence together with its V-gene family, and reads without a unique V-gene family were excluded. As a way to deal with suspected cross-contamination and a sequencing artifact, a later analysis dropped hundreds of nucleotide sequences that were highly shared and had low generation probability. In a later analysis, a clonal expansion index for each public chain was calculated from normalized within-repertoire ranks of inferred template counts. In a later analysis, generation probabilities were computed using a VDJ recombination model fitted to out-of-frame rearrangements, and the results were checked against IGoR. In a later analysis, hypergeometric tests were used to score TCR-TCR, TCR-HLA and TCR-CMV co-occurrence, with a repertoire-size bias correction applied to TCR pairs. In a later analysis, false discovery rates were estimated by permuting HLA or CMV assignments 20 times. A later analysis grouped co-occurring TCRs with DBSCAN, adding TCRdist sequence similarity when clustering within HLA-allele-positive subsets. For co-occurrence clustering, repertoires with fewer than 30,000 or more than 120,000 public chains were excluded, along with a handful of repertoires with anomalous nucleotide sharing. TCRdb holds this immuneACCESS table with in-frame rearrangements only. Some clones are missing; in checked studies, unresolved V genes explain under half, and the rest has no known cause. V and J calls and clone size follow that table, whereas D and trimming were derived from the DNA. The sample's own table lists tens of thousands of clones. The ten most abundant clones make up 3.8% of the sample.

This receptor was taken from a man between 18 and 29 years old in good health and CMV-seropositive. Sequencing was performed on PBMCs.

The CDR3 loop reads CASSIKGASTEAFF. The DNA reads as follows: TGTGCCAGTAGTATAAAGGGGGCAAGCACTGAAGCTTTCTTT. The chain links TRBV19 with TRBJ1-1; 7 of the junction bases match TRBD1. CDR1 and CDR2, looked up from the germline V gene (reference sequence), are LNHDA and SQIVND. The junction shows trimming of 2 bases on V and 4 bases on J, and the gene matches do not reach 4 bases of it. The CDR3 spans 14 residues, from the cysteine through the phenylalanine. Here the CDR3 DNA is all that survives: 42 bases in frame from base 1.